Listed below are T cell receptor beta chains from one sample, sequenced in a study of PD-L1 blockade in urothelial cancer. Sequenced by immunoSEQ multiplex PCR; TCRdb stores in-frame clones only, minus some. This sample has roughly 90,000 clones; 90% occur once, and the top ten carry 8% to 9.5%. The source was PBMCs, collected around atezolizumab (anti-PD-L1) treatment. The receptors here all came from a man in his sixties with urothelial cancer. CDR3s include the opening cysteine and the closing phenylalanine or tryptophan. The D gene is left open where the match is weak. Only some rows state a clone size, as once, few, many or a class for expanded clones.

J gene: TRBJ2-5
clone size: NA
CDR3 length: 15
V gene: TRBV5-5
D gene: NA
CDR3 protein: CASSLGRVGSETQYF
CDR3 DNA: TGTGCCAGCAGCTTGGGCAGGGTGGGATCGGAGACCCAGTACTTC

J gene: TRBJ2-7
clone size: NA
CDR3 length: 14
V gene: TRBV15
D gene: NA
CDR3 protein: CATSRAGKDHEQYF
CDR3 DNA: TGTGCCACCAGCAGAGCGGGGAAGGACCACGAGCAGTACTTC

J gene: TRBJ1-1
clone size: NA
CDR3 length: 14
V gene: TRBV7-2
D gene: TRBD1
CDR3 protein: CASRSGQVNTEAFF
CDR3 DNA: TGTGCCAGCAGGTCCGGACAGGTGAACACTGAAGCTTTCTTT

J gene: TRBJ1-3
clone size: NA
CDR3 length: 16
V gene: TRBV19
D gene: NA
CDR3 protein: CASIPLTSHSGNTIYF
CDR3 DNA: TGTGCCAGTATCCCCCTTACTAGTCACTCTGGAAACACCATATATTTT

J gene: TRBJ1-6
clone size: NA
CDR3 length: 13
V gene: TRBV7-3
D gene: NA
CDR3 protein: CASSLNLNSPLHF
CDR3 DNA: TGTGCCAGCAGCTTAAATTTAAATTCACCCCTCCACTTT

J gene: TRBJ2-3
clone size: NA
CDR3 length: 14
V gene: TRBV5-1
D gene: TRBD1
CDR3 protein: CASSFEGAGDTQYF
CDR3 DNA: TGCGCCAGCAGCTTTGAGGGGGCGGGAGATACGCAGTATTTT

J gene: TRBJ2-5
clone size: NA
CDR3 length: 16
V gene: TRBV13
D gene: TRBD2
CDR3 protein: CASSLWAGALGETQYF
CDR3 DNA: TGTGCCAGCAGCTTATGGGCGGGAGCCCTCGGGGAGACCCAGTACTTC

J gene: TRBJ1-5
clone size: NA
CDR3 length: 15
V gene: TRBV4-3
D gene: TRBD1
CDR3 protein: CASSQDGQGSQPQHF
CDR3 DNA: TGCGCCAGCAGCCAAGATGGACAGGGAAGTCAGCCCCAGCATTTT

J gene: TRBJ2-1
clone size: NA
CDR3 length: 16
V gene: TRBV11-2
D gene: TRBD1
CDR3 protein: CASSPTGQRTYNEQFF
CDR3 DNA: TGTGCCAGCAGCCCAACGGGACAGAGAACCTACAATGAGCAGTTCTTC

J gene: TRBJ2-2
clone size: once
CDR3 length: 14
V gene: TRBV28
D gene: NA
CDR3 protein: CASSLSGPGGELFF
CDR3 DNA: TGTGCCAGCAGTTTAAGCGGACCGGGCGGGGAGCTGTTTTTT

J gene: TRBJ2-7
clone size: NA
CDR3 length: 13
V gene: TRBV6-1
D gene: TRBD1
CDR3 protein: CASSGQGKYEQYF
CDR3 DNA: TGTGCCAGCAGCGGACAGGGAAAATACGAGCAGTACTTC

J gene: TRBJ1-1
clone size: NA
CDR3 length: 14
V gene: TRBV18
D gene: NA
CDR3 protein: CASSRTTGNTEAFF
CDR3 DNA: TGTGCCAGCTCACGCACGACAGGGAACACTGAAGCTTTCTTT

J gene: TRBJ1-5
clone size: NA
CDR3 length: 15
V gene: TRBV7-2
D gene: NA
CDR3 protein: CASSLGDTRYQPQHF
CDR3 DNA: TGTGCCAGCAGCTTAGGGGACACCCGCTATCAGCCCCAGCATTTT

J gene: TRBJ1-1
clone size: NA
CDR3 length: 16
V gene: TRBV23-1
D gene: NA
CDR3 protein: CASSQHRDSESSEAFF
CDR3 DNA: TGCGCCAGCAGTCAACACCGGGACTCAGAATCCAGTGAAGCTTTCTTT

J gene: TRBJ2-2
clone size: NA
CDR3 length: 17
V gene: TRBV7-6
D gene: TRBD2
CDR3 protein: CASSLGSSGSYTGELFF
CDR3 DNA: TGTGCCAGCAGCTTAGGCTCCAGCGGGAGCTACACCGGGGAGCTGTTTTTT

J gene: TRBJ1-5
clone size: NA
CDR3 length: 14
V gene: TRBV7-6
D gene: NA
CDR3 protein: CASSLFRGNQPQHF
CDR3 DNA: TGTGCCAGCAGCTTATTCAGGGGCAATCAGCCCCAGCATTTT

J gene: TRBJ2-5
clone size: once
CDR3 length: 11
V gene: TRBV10-3
D gene: NA
CDR3 protein: CAAGTQETQYF
CDR3 DNA: TGTGCCGCCGGGACTCAAGAGACCCAGTACTTC

J gene: TRBJ2-5
clone size: NA
CDR3 length: 13
V gene: TRBV6-6
D gene: TRBD1
CDR3 protein: CASSRDSQETQYF
CDR3 DNA: TGTGCCAGCAGCAGGGACAGCCAAGAGACCCAGTACTTC

J gene: TRBJ2-7
clone size: NA
CDR3 length: 13
V gene: TRBV6-6
D gene: TRBD2
CDR3 protein: CASVREGSYEQYF
CDR3 DNA: TGTGCCAGCGTGCGGGAGGGTTCCTACGAGCAGTACTTC

J gene: TRBJ2-3
clone size: NA
CDR3 length: 16
V gene: TRBV5-4
D gene: TRBD2
CDR3 protein: CASSAKKRGSTDTQYF
CDR3 DNA: TGTGCCAGCAGCGCGAAGAAGCGGGGATCCACAGATACGCAGTATTTT

J gene: TRBJ2-1
clone size: once
CDR3 length: 16
V gene: TRBV6-1
D gene: TRBD2
CDR3 protein: CASSETPGLAGGFSIF
CDR3 DNA: TGTGCCAGCAGTGAAACGCCGGGACTAGCGGGAGGGTTTTCGATCTTC

J gene: TRBJ2-1
clone size: NA
CDR3 length: 14
V gene: TRBV6-6
D gene: NA
CDR3 protein: CASSYRGFNNEQFF
CDR3 DNA: TGTGCCAGCAGTTACCGGGGGTTCAACAATGAGCAGTTCTTC

J gene: TRBJ2-3
clone size: NA
CDR3 length: 16
V gene: TRBV6-6
D gene: TRBD2
CDR3 protein: CASSYGLAGRTDTQYF
CDR3 DNA: TGTGCCAGCAGTTACGGGCTAGCGGGCCGCACAGATACGCAGTATTTT

J gene: TRBJ2-1
clone size: NA
CDR3 length: 16
V gene: TRBV9
D gene: NA
CDR3 protein: CASSVSGDSSYNEQFF
CDR3 DNA: TGTGCCAGCAGCGTTTCAGGGGATAGCTCCTACAATGAGCAGTTCTTC

J gene: TRBJ1-1
clone size: NA
CDR3 length: 15
V gene: TRBV27
D gene: TRBD1
CDR3 protein: CASSLGSRGLTEAFF
CDR3 DNA: TGTGCCAGCAGTTTAGGGTCCAGGGGGCTGACTGAAGCTTTCTTT

J gene: TRBJ2-1
clone size: NA
CDR3 length: 13
V gene: TRBV7-2
D gene: NA
CDR3 protein: CASSRGQHNEQFF
CDR3 DNA: TGTGCCAGCAGCAGAGGACAACACAATGAGCAGTTCTTC

J gene: TRBJ2-5
clone size: once
CDR3 length: 16
V gene: TRBV11-2
D gene: TRBD2
CDR3 protein: CASSQALAGGGETQYF
CDR3 DNA: TGTGCCAGCAGCCAAGCCCTAGCGGGAGGGGGAGAGACCCAGTACTTC

J gene: TRBJ2-7
clone size: NA
CDR3 length: 14
V gene: TRBV5-4
D gene: TRBD2
CDR3 protein: CASSPTSGRDEQYF
CDR3 DNA: TGTGCCAGCAGCCCCACTAGCGGGAGGGACGAGCAGTACTTC

J gene: TRBJ2-7
clone size: NA
CDR3 length: 14
V gene: TRBV5-1
D gene: TRBD1
CDR3 protein: CASSRTGSSYEQYF
CDR3 DNA: TGCGCCAGCAGCCGGACAGGGAGCTCCTACGAGCAGTACTTC

J gene: TRBJ1-1
clone size: NA
CDR3 length: 14
V gene: TRBV4-3
D gene: NA
CDR3 protein: CASSQDAQGTEAFF
CDR3 DNA: TGCGCCAGCAGCCAAGACGCTCAGGGAACTGAAGCTTTCTTT

J gene: TRBJ2-2
clone size: NA
CDR3 length: 15
V gene: TRBV9
D gene: NA
CDR3 protein: CASSVGQVYTGELFF
CDR3 DNA: TGTGCCAGCAGCGTAGGACAGGTATACACCGGGGAGCTGTTTTTT

J gene: TRBJ2-7
clone size: NA
CDR3 length: 15
V gene: TRBV30
D gene: NA
CDR3 protein: CAWRRPGSNLYEQYF
CDR3 DNA: TGTGCCTGGCGTCGCCCGGGGAGCAACCTATACGAGCAGTACTTC

J gene: TRBJ2-5
clone size: NA
CDR3 length: 14
V gene: TRBV4-3
D gene: NA
CDR3 protein: CASSQENTRETQYF
CDR3 DNA: TGCGCCAGCAGCCAGGAAAATACGAGGGAGACCCAGTACTTC